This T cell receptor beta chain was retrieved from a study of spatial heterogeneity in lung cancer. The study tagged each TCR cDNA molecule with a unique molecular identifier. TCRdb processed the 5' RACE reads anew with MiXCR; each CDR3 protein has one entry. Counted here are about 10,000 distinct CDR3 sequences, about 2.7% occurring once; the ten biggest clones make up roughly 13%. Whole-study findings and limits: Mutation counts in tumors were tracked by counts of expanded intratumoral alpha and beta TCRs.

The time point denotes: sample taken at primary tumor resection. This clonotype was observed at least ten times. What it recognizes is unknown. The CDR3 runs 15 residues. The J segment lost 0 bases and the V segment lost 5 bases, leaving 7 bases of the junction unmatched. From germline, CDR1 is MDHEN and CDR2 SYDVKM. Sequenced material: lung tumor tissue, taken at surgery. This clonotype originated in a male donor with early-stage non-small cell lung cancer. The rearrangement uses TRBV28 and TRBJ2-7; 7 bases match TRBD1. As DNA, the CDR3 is TGTGCCAGCAGTAGGCCCGGGACAGACTCCTACGAGCAGTACTTC. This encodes CASSRPGTDSYEQYF. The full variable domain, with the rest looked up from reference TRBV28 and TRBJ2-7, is DVKVTQSSRYLVKRTGEKVFLECVQDMDHENMFWYRQDPGLGLRLIYFSYDVKMKEKGDIPEGYSVSREKKERFSLILESASTNQTSMYLCASSRPGTDSYEQYFGPGTRLTVT.